The entry below describes one TCR beta chain. The data are from a study of control samples from healthy donors and cancer patients. CDR3 length: 15 residues. Unmatched junction bases numbered 4, after V lost 3 bases and J lost 5 bases. Per germline, CDR1 WNHNN and CDR2 SYGVQD (reference sequence). The data were produced by immunoSEQ multiplex PCR, yet TCRdb's version contains in-frame clones alone and is incomplete. The sample consists of roughly 400,000 clones, 75% to 95% of them appearing once. The receptor was isolated from a man aged 35-49 years with head and neck cancer. V is TRBV10-1 and J is TRBJ2-3, with TRBD2 matching 11 bases. Sequenced: PBMCs. The DNA for the CDR3 is TGCGCCAGCAGTGACAGGCTAGCGGGAGGAGATACGCAGTATTTT. This encodes CASSDRLAGGDTQYF.